What follows is one T cell receptor beta chain and its context. The antigen is unknown. These data come from a study of blood T cells in healthy people across ages. Whole-study results and caveats: Across the age range, TCR beta diversity per million T cells fell in a roughly linear way.

Between the trimmed V and J ends, which lost 4 bases and 2 bases, there was a span of 11 bases. In germline, CDR1 is DFQATT, CDR2 SNEGSKA (reference sequence). The CDR3 length is 13 residues. It was with a sample-barcoded 5' primer and a J-beta primer mix that a second PCR of about 6 to 12 cycles was run. TCRdb re-analysed the 5' RACE reads in MiXCR, keeping a single row per CDR3 protein. The sample lists approximately 820,000 distinct CDR3 sequences; around 45% were seen once. The V call is TRBV20-1, the J call TRBJ1-2; D call uncertain. The sequenced material came from blood. The sequence derives from a man between 60 and 75 years old in good health. The chain's CDR3 is CSATDWRNYGYTF. CDR3 bases: TGCAGTGCTACGGACTGGAGGAACTATGGCTACACCTTC.